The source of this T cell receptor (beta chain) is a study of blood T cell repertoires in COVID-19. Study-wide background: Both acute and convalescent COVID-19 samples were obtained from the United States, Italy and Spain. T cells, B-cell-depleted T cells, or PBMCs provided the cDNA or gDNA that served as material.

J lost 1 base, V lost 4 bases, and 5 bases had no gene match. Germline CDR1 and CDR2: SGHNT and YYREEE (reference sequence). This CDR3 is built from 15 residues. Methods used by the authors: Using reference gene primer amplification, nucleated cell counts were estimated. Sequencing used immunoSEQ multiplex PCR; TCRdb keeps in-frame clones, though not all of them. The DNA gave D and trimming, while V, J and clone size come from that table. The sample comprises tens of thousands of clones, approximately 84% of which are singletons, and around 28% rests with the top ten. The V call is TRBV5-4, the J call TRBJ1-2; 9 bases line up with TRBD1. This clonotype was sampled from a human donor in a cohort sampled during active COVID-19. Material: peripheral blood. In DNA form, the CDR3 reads TGTGCCAGCAGCCCGGGACAGGGAAATAACTATGGCTACACCTTC. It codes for CASSPGQGNNYGYTF.